The clone carrying this T cell receptor (beta chain) was found a few times. What it binds is unknown. The record originates from a study of early T cells in non-severe SARS-CoV-2 infection. Looking at the study overall: RNA in bulk from unsorted whole blood was sequenced, and chains were unpaired. Study-wide findings and caveats: Anti-spike CD8 responses were favored by VDJdb matching, which missed private and CD4 specificities.

This CDR3 has 15 amino acids. The ends were cut back, 0 bases at V and 5 bases at J, with 13 bases in the middle. CDR1 DFQATT and CDR2 SNEGSKA come from the germline V gene (reference sequence). The TCR library protocol was used to attach unique molecular identifiers. These identifiers were attached to individual cDNA molecules. Each CDR3 protein is one row after TCRdb ran MiXCR on the 5' RACE reads. The data show 57,000 or so distinct CDR3 sequences, approximately 12% seen once. This specimen was whole blood, taken at baseline. The rearrangement links TRBV20-1 to TRBJ1-4; TRBD1 is a possible D gene (5 bases). The sequence derives from an adult who was a healthcare worker with PCR-confirmed SARS-CoV-2 infection or an uninfected control (not recorded which). The donor label of this sample is uncertain. CDR3 protein: CSARDRAGSNEKLFF. For the CDR3, the DNA is TGCAGTGCTAGAGATCGAGCAGGGTCGAATGAAAAACTGTTTTTT.